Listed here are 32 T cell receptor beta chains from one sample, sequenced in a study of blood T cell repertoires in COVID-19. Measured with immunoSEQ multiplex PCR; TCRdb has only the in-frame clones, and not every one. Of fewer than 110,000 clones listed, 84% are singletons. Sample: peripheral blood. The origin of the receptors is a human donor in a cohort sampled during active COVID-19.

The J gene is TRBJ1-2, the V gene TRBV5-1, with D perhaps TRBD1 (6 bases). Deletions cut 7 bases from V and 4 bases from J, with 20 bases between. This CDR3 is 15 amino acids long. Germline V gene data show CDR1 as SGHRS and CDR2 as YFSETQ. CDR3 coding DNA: TGCGCCAGCGGCCCCGGGACACCGGCTAGCTATGGCTACACCTTC. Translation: CASGPGTPASYGYTF.

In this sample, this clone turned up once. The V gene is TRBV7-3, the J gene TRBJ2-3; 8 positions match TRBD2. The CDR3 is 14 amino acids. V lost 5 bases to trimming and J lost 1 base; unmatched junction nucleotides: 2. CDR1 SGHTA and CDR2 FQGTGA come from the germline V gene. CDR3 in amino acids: CASSRGLGTDTQYF. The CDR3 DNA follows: TGTGCCAGCAGCCGGGGACTAGGCACAGATACGCAGTATTTT.

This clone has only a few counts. The CDR3 sequence is CASKTGASNTEAFF. The CDR3 coding sequence is TGTGCCAGTAAGACAGGGGCCTCGAACACTGAAGCTTTCTTT. This chain links TRBV2 with TRBJ1-1; 8 bases map to TRBD1. Germline V gene data show CDR1 as SNHLY and CDR2 as FYNNEI. Unmatched junction bases numbered 7, after V lost 9 bases and J lost 1 base. This CDR3 has 14 residues. Full variable domain (remainder filled in from reference TRBV2 and TRBJ1-1): EPEVTQTPSHQVTQMGQEVILRCVPISNHLYFYWYRQILGQKVEFLVSFYNNEISEKSEIFDDQFSVERPDGSNFTLKIRSTKLEDSAMYFCASKTGASNTEAFFGQGTRLTVV.

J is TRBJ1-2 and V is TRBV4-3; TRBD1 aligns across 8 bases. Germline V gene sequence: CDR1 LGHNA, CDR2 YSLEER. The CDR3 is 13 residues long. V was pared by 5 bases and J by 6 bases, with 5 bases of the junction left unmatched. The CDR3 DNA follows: TGCGCCAGCAGCTCCGGGACAGGACATGGCTACACCTTC. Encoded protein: CASSSGTGHGYTF.

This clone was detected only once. CDR3 DNA sequence: TGTGCCAGCAGCGCAGGTCGGACAGCAGAAAGTAACTATGGCTACACCTTC. It specifies CASSAGRTAESNYGYTF. The J gene is TRBJ1-2, the V gene TRBV9, with D possibly TRBD1 on 6 matching bases. Between the trimmed V and J ends, which lost 3 bases and 1 base, there was a span of 19 bases. From germline, CDR1 is SGDLS and CDR2 YYNGEE. The CDR3 extends over 17 amino acids.

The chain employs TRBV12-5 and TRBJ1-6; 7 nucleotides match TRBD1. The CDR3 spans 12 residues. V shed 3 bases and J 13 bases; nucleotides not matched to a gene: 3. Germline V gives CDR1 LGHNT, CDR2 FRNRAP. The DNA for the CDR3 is TGTGCTAGTGGTTTCCCACAGGGGCCCCTCCACTTT. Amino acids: CASGFPQGPLHF.

CDR3 amino acids: CASSPDRNQPQHF. The CDR3 nucleotides read TGTGCCAGCAGCCCCGACAGGAATCAGCCCCAGCATTTT. The rearrangement links TRBV3-1 (or the pseudogene TRBV3-2) to TRBJ1-5; D is possibly TRBD1 (6 bases). The CDR3 runs 13 residues. CDR1 is LGHDT, CDR2 YNNKEL, per germline (reference sequence). V was shortened by 4 bases and J by 4 bases, with 8 bases between the two germline ends.

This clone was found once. DNA for the CDR3: TGCGCCAGCACCCGGGGGACTAACCTACAAGAGACCCAGTACTTC. Translation gives CASTRGTNLQETQYF. The chain recombines TRBV5-1 with TRBJ2-5, with 7 bases aligning to TRBD2. The V and J ends lost 6 bases and 2 bases, in that order; junction bases with no gene match: 10. The CDR3 contains 15 residues. Germline values: CDR1 SGHRS, CDR2 YFSETQ.

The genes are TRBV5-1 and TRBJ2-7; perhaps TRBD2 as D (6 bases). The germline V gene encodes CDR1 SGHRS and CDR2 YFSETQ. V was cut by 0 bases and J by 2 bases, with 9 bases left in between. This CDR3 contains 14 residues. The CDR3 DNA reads TGCGCCAGCAGCTTGGGGGACTCTCCCTACGAGCAGTACTTC. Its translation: CASSLGDSPYEQYF.

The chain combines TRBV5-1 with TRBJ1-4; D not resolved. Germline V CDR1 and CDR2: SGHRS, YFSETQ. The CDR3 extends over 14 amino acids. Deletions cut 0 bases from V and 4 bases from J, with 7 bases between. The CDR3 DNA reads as TGCGCCAGCAGCTTGGACGGTAATAATGAAAAACTGTTTTTT. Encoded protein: CASSLDGNNEKLFF.

The CDR3 bases are TGCAGTGCTGGCGAGCGGCCCGAGCAGTTCTTC. This sequence encodes CSAGERPEQFF. This chain links TRBV20-1 with TRBJ2-1, with D perhaps matching TRBD2 (5 bases). V lost 5 bases, J lost 10 bases, and 12 bases lay in between. This CDR3 spans 11 amino acids. Germline loops: CDR1 DFQATT, CDR2 SNEGSKA (reference sequence).

The CDR3 is CASSPRGTGVNEQFF. DNA of the CDR3: TGCGCCAGCAGCCCCCGGGGGACAGGGGTCAATGAGCAGTTCTTC. This sequence joins TRBV5-1 and TRBJ2-1; 10 bases align to TRBD1. The trim removed 4 bases at V and 6 bases at J, leaving 7 bases unmatched. The CDR3 has 15 residues. Germline-derived CDR1 and CDR2 are SGHRS and YFSETQ.

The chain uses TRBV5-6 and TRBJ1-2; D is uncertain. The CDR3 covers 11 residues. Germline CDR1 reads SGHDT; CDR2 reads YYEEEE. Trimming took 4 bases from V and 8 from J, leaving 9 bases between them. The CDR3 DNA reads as TGTGCCAGCAGCATTGGCGGGGGCTACACCTTC. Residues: CASSIGGGYTF. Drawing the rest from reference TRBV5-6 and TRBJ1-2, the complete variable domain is DAGVTQSPTHLIKTRGQQVTLRCSPKSGHDTVSWYQQALGQGPQFIFQYYEEEERQRGNFPDRFSGHQFPNYSSELNVNALLLGDSALYLCASSIGGGYTFGSGTRLTVV.

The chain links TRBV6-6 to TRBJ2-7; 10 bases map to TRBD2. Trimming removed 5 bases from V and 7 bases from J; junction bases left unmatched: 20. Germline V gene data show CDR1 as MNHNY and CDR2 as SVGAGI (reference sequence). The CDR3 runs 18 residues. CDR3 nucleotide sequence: TGTGCCAGCAGTCCCCGGGGTAGCGGGGGGACGATTGTCGGAGAGCAGTACTTC. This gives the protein CASSPRGSGGTIVGEQYF.

CDR3 sequence (DNA): TGTGCCAGCAGTGAATTGGGGACAGGGCGGAATCAGCCCCAGCATTTT. Encoded protein: CASSELGTGRNQPQHF. The chain combines TRBV6-1 with TRBJ1-5; 9 bases are a match to TRBD1. This CDR3 has 16 amino acids. V lost 2 bases to trimming and J lost 4 bases; unmatched junction nucleotides: 6. Germline lookup yields CDR1 MNHNS and CDR2 SASEGT.

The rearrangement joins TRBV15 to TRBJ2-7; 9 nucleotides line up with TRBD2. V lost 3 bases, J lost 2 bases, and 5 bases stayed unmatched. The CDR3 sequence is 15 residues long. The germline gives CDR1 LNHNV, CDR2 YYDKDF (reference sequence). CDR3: CATSRFSSGAYEQYF. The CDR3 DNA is TGTGCCACCAGCAGGTTCTCTAGCGGGGCCTACGAGCAGTACTTC.

In DNA form, the CDR3 reads TGTGCCAGCAGCTTAGAACTAGCGGGGGGGCTGGGCGAGCAGTTCTTC. As protein: CASSLELAGGLGEQFF. The chain carries TRBV7-2 and TRBJ2-1; 13 nucleotides line up with TRBD2. This CDR3 comprises 16 residues. V dropped 1 base and J dropped 10; count of bases not matched to a gene: 7. Per germline, CDR1 SGHTA and CDR2 FQGNSA.

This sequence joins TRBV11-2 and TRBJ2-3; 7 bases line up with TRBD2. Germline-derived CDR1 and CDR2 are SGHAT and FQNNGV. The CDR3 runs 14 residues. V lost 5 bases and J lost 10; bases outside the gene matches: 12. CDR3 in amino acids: CASSPRPSSGAQYF. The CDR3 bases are TGTGCCAGCAGCCCCCGACCGTCCAGCGGGGCGCAGTATTTT. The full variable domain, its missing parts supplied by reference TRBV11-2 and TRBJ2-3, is EAGVAQSPRYKIIEKRQSVAFWCNPISGHATLYWYQQILGQGPKLLIQFQNNGVVDDSQLPKDRFSAERLKGVDSTLKIQPAKLEDSAVYLCASSPRPSSGAQYFGPGTRLTVL.

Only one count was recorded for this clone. CDR3 nucleotides: TGTGCCAGCAGCTTACTAGGGGGCGGAAAGACCCAGTACTTC. As protein: CASSLLGGGKTQYF. The V call is TRBV7-2, the J call TRBJ2-5; 7 bases are a match to TRBD1. V lost 2 bases and J lost 6; bases outside the gene matches: 6. Germline V gene sequence: CDR1 SGHTA, CDR2 FQGNSA. CDR3 length: 14 residues.

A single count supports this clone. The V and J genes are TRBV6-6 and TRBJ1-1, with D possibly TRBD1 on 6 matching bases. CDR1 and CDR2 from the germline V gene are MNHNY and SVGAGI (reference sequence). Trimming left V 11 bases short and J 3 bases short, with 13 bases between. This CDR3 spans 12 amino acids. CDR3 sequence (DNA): TGTGCCGTAAGTCCAGGGGACACTGAAGCTTTCTTT. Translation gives CAVSPGDTEAFF.

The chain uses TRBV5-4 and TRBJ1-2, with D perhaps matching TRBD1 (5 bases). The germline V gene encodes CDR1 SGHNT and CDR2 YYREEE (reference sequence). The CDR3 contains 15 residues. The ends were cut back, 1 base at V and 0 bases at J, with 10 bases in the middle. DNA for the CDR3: TGTGCCAGCAGCTTGTCCGGGGGAGCTAACTATGGCTACACCTTC. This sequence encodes CASSLSGGANYGYTF. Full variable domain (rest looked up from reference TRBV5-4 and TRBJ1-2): ETGVTQSPTHLIKTRGQQVTLRCSSQSGHNTVSWYQQALGQGPQFIFQYYREEENGRGNFPPRFSGLQFPNYSSELNVNALELDDSALYLCASSLSGGANYGYTFGSGTRLTVV.

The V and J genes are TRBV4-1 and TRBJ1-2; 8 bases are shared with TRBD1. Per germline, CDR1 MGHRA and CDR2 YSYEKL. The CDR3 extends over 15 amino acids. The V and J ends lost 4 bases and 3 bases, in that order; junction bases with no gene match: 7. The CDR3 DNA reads TGCGCCAGCAGCCGTGAGGACAGGGCGGACTATGGCTACACCTTC. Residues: CASSREDRADYGYTF.

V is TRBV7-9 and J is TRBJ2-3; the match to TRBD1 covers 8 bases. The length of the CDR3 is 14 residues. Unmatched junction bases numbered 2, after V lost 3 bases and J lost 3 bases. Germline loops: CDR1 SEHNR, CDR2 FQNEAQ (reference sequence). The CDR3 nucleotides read TGTGCCAGCAGCTTTACAGGGGGAACAGATACGCAGTATTTT. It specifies CASSFTGGTDTQYF.

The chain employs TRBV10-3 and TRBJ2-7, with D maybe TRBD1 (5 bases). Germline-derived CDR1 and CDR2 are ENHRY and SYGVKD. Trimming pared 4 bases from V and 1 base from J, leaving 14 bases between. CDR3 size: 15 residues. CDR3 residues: CAISVSTEKSYEQYF. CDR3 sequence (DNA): TGTGCCATCAGTGTTTCGACAGAGAAATCCTACGAGCAGTACTTC.

DNA of the CDR3: TGTGCCACCAGTGATAACAGAAACTATGGCTACACCTTC. It encodes CATSDNRNYGYTF. The rearrangement uses TRBV24-1 and TRBJ1-2; D gene unclear. In germline, CDR1 is KGHDR, CDR2 SFDVKD. The V end was cut by 3 bases, the J end by 2 bases, with 6 bases between. This CDR3 has 13 amino acids.

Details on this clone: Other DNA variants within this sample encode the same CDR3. In DNA form, the CDR3 reads TGCGCCAGCAGCCTCAGGGGGGACAACACTGAAGCTTTCTTT. Its protein product is CASSLRGDNTEAFF. The chain carries TRBV5-1 and TRBJ1-1, with 7 positions matching TRBD1. Germline values: CDR1 SGHRS, CDR2 YFSETQ. The V and J ends lost 4 bases and 2 bases, in that order; junction bases with no gene match: 5. CDR3 length equals 14 residues.

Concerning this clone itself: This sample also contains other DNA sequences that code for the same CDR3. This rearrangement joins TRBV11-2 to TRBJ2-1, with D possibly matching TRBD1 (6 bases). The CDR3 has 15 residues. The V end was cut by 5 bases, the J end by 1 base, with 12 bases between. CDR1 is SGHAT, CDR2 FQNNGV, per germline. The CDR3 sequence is CASSPQGRSYNEQFF. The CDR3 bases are TGTGCCAGCAGCCCACAGGGTCGGTCCTACAATGAGCAGTTCTTC.

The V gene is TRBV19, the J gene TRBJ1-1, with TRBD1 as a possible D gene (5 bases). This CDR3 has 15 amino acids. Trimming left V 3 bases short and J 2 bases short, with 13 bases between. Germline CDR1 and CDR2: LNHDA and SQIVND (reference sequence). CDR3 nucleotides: TGTGCCAGTAGTATTGTCGCAGGGCTCAACACTGAAGCTTTCTTT. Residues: CASSIVAGLNTEAFF.

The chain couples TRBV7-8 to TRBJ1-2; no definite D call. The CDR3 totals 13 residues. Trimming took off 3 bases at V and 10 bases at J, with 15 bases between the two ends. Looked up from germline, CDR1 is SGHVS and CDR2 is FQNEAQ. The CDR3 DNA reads TGTGCCAGCAGCTTCTTACCCTCGGGAGCCTACACCTTC. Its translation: CASSFLPSGAYTF.

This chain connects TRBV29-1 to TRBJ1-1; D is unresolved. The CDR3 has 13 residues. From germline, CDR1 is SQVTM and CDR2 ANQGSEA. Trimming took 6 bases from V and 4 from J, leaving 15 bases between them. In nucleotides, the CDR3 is TGCAGCGTAGACGACGGGATTCGCACTGAAGCTTTCTTT. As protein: CSVDDGIRTEAFF.

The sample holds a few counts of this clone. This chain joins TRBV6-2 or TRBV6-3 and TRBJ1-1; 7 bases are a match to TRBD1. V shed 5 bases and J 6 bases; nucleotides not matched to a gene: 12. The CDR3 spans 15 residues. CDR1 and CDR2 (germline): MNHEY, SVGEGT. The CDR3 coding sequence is TGTGCCAGCAGTAGACGGACAGGCCAGGGTGCTGAAGCTTTCTTT. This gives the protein CASSRRTGQGAEAFF.

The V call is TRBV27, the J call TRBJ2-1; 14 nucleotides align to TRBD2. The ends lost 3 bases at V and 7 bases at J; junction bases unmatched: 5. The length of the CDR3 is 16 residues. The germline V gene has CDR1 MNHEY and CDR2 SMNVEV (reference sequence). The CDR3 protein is CASSFDGTSGGNEQFF. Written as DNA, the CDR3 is TGTGCCAGCAGTTTTGACGGGACTAGCGGGGGAAATGAGCAGTTCTTC.